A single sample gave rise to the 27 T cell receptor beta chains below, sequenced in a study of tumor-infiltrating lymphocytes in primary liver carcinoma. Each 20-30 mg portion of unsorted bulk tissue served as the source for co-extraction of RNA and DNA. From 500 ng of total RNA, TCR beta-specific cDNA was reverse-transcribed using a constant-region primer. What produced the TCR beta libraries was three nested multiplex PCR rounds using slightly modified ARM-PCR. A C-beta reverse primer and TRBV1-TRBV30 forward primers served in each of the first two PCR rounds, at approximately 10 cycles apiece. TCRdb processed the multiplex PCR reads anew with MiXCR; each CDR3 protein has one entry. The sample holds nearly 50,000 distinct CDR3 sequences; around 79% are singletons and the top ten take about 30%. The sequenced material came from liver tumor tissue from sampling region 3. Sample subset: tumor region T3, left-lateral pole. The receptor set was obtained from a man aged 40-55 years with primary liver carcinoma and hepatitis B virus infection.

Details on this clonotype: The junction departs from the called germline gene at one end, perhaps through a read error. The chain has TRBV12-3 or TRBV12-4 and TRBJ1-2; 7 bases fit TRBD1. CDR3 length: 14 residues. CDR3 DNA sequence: TGCGCCAGCAGTTCGCGACAGGGAATAGAAGGCTACACCTTC. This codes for CASSSRQGIEGYTF.

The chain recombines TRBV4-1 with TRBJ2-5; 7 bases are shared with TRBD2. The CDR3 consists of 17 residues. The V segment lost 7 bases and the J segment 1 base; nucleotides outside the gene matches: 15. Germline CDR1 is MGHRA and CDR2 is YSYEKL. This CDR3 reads CASNLTRTSGIQETQYF. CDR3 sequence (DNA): TGCGCCAGCAACCTAACAAGGACTAGTGGGATCCAAGAGACCCAGTACTTC.

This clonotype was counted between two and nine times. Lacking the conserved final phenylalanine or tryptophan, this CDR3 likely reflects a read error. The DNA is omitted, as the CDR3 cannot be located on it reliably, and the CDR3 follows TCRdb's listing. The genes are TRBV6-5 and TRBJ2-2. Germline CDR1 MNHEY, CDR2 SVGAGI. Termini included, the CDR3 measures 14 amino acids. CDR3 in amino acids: CASSLTPNTGELSY.

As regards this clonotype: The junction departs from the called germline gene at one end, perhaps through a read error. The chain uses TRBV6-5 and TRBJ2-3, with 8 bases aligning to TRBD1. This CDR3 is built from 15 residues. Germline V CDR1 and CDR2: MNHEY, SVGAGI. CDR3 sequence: CASRLGTGNYDTLCF. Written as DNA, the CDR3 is TGTGCCAGCAGACTCGGGACAGGCAATTACGATACGCTGTGTTTT.

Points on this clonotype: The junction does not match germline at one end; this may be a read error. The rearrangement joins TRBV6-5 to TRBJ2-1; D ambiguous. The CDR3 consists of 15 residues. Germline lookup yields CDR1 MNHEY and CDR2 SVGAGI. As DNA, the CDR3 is TGTGCCAGTAGTTACTCGGCTAACTCCTACAATGAGCAGTTCTTC. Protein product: CASSYSANSYNEQFF.

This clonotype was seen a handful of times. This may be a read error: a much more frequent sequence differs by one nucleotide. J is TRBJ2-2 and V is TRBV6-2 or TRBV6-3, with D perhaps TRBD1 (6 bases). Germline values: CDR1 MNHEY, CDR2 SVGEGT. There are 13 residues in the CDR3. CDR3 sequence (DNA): TGTGCCAGCAGGTTGGGGGCCACCGGGGAGCTGGTTTTT. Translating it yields CASRLGATGELVF.

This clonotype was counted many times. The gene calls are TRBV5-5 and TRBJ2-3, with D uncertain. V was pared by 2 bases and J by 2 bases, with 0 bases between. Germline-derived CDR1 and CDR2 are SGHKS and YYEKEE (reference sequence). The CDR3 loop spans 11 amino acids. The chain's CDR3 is CASSFTDTQYF. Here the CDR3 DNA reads TGTGCCAGCAGCTTCACAGATACGCAGTATTTT. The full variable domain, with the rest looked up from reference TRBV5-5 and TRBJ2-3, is DAGVTQSPTHLIKTRGQQVTLRCSPISGHKSVSWYQQVLGQGPQFIFQYYEKEERGRGNFPDRFSARQFPNYSSELNVNALLLGDSALYLCASSFTDTQYFGPGTRLTVL.

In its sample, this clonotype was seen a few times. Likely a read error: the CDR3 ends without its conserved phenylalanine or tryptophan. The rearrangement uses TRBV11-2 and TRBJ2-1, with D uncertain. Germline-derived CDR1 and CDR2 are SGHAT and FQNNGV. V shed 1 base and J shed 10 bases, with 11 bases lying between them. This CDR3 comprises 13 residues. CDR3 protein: CASSLALSDEQFL. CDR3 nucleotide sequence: TGTGCCAGCAGCTTAGCCCTATCGGACGAGCAGTTCCTC.

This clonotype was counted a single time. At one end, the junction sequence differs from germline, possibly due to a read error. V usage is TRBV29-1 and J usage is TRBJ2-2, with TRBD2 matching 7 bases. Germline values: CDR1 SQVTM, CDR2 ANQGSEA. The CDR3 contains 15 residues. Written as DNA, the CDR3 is TGCAGCGTTGAAGATGCCGCGGGAGCCCCCAGGGACCTGCTTTTT. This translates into CSVEDAAGAPRDLLF.

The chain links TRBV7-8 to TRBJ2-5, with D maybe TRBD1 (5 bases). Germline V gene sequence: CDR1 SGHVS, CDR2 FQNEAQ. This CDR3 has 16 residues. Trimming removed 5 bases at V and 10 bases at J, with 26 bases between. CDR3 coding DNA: TGTGCCAGCAGCCTCTCGCTGGGGCTACTCAAGAAGGGCCAGTACTTC. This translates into CASSLSLGLLKKGQYF.

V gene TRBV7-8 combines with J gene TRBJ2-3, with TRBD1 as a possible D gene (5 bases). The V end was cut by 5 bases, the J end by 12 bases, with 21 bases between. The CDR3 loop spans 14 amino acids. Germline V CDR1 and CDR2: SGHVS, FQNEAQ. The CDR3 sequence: CASSAIPSTGTQYF. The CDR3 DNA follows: TGTGCCAGCAGCGCAATACCAAGCACAGGTACACAGTATTTT. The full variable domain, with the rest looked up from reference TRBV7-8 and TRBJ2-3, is GAGVSQSPRYKVAKRGQDVALRCDPISGHVSLFWYQQALGQGPEFLTYFQNEAQLDKSGLPSDRFFAERPEGSVSTLKIQRTQQEDSAVYLCASSAIPSTGTQYFGPGTRLTVL.

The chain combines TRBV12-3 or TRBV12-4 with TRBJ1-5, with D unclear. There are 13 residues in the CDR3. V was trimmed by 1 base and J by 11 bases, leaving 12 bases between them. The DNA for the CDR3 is TGTGCCAGCAGTTTAGTGGCAGACCAATCCCAGCATTTT. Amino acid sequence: CASSLVADQSQHF.

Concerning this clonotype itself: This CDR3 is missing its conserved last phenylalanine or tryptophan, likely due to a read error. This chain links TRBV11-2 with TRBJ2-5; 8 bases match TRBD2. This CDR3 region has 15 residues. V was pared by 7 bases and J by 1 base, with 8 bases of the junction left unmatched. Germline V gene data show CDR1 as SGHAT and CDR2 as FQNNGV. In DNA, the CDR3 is TGTGCCAGCAATTATTTAGCGGGACCCCAAGAGACCCAGTACTAC. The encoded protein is CASNYLAGPQETQYY.

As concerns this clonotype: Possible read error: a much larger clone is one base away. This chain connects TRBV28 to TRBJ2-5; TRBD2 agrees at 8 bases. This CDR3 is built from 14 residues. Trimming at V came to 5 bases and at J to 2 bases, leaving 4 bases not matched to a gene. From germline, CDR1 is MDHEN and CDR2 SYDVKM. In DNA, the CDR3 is TGTGCCAGCAGTCAACGGGGGGGACAAGAGACCCAGTACTTC. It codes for CASSQRGGQETQYF.

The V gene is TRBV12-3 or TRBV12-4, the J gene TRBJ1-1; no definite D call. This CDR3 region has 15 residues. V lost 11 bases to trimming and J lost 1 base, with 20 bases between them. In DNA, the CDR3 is TGTGCCGTCAGTTTCGGAACTGTCCCGAACACTGAAGCTTTCTTT. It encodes CAVSFGTVPNTEAFF.

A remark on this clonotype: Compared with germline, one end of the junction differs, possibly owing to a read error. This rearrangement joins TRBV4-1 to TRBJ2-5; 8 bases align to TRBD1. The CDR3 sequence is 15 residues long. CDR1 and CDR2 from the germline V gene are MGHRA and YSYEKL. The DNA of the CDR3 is TGCGCCAGCAACCAAGATTCAGGGGGCCAGGAGACCCAGTACTTC. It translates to CASNQDSGGQETQYF.

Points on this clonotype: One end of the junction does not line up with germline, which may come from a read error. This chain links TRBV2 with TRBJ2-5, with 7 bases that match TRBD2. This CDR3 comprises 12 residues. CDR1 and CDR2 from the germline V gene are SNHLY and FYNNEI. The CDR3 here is CASGTGGEIQYF. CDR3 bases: TGTGCCAGCGGTACTGGGGGGGAGATCCAGTACTTC.

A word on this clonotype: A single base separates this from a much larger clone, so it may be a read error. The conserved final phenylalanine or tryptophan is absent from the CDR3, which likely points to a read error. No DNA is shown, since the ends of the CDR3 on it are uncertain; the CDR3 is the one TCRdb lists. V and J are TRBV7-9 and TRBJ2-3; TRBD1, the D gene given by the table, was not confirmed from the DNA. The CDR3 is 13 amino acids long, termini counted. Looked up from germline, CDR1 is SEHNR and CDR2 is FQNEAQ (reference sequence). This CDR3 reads CASSSRDRGSLYI.

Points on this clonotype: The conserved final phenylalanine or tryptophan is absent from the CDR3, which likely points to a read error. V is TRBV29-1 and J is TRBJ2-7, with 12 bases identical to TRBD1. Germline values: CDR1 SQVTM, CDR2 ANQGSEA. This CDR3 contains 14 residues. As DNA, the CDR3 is TGTAGCGTTGAAGGGGACAGGGGGCCGAACGAGCAGTACTGC. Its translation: CSVEGDRGPNEQYC.

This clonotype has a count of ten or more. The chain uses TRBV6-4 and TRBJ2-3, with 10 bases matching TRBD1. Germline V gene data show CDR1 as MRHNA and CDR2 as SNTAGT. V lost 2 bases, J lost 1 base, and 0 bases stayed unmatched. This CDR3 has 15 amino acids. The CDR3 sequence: CASSDGTGGTDTQYF. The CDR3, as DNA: TGTGCCAGCAGTGACGGGACAGGGGGCACAGATACGCAGTATTTT.

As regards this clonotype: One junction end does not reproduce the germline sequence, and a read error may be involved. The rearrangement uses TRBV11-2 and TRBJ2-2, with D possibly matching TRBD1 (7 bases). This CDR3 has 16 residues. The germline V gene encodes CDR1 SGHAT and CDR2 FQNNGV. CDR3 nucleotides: TGTGCCAGCAGCTTAGTGGCGCTAGCGCGAACAGGGGAACTGTCTTTT. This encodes CASSLVALARTGELSF.

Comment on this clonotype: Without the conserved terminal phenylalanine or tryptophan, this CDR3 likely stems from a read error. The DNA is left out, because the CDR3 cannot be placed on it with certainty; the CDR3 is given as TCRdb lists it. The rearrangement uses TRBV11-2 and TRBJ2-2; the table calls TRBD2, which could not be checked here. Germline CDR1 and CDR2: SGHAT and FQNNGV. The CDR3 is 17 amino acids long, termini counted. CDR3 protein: CASSSLTGGRATGESFV.

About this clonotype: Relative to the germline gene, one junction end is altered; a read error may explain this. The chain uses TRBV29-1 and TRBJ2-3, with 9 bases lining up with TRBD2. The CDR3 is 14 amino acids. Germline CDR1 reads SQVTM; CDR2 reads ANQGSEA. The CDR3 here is CSVDGGRAGDTQYF. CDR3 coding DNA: TGCAGCGTTGATGGCGGGAGGGCAGGAGATACGCAGTACTTT.

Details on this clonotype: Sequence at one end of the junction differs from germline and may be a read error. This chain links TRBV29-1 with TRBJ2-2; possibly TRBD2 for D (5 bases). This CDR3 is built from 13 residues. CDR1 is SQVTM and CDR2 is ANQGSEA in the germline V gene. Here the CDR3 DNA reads TGCAGTGCGTGGCAGGTAAACGCCGGGGAGTTGTTTTTT. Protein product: CSAWQVNAGELFF.

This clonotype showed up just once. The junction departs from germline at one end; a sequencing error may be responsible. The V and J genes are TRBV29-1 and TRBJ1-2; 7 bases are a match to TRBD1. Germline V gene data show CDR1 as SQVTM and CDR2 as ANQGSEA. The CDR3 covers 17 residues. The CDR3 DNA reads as TGCAGCATTGAAGGGATCCCGCAGGGGGGACCTGACTATGGCTACACCTTC. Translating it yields CSIEGIPQGGPDYGYTF.

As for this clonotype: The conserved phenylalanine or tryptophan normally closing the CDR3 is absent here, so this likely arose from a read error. The CDR3 sequence is CVSSTAQGAQADTQYI. The DNA for the CDR3 is TGTGTCAGCAGCACCGCACAGGGGGCCCAGGCAGATACGCAGTATATT. The chain combines TRBV11-1 with TRBJ2-3; 9 nucleotides agree with TRBD1. CDR3 size: 16 residues. From germline, CDR1 is SGHAT and CDR2 FQDESV (reference sequence).

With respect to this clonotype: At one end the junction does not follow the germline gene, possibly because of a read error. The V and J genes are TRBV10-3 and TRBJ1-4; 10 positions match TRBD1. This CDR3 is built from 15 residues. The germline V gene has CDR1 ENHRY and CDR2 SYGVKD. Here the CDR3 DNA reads TGTGCCATCAGTCACGGGACAGGGGATAATGGAAAACTGTTTTTT. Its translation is CAISHGTGDNGKLFF.